The rows below give T cell receptor beta chains drawn from one sample of a study of glioma-infiltrating T cells after dendritic cell vaccination. Method: immunoSEQ multiplex PCR; TCRdb's copy keeps in-frame clones and lacks some. The table includes around 60,000 clones, around nine tenths detected once. The sequenced sample was blood, obtained after dendritic cell vaccination. These receptors all come from a human donor with glioblastoma. The CDR3 runs from the conserved cysteine through the conserved F or W. A D gene is named only where the DNA matches it firmly.

d_call: TRBD1; j_call: TRBJ2-5; v_call: TRBV18; cdr3_aa: CASSGTGASETQYF
d_call: NA; j_call: TRBJ1-4; v_call: TRBV9; cdr3_aa: CASSASAGVVGEKLFF
d_call: NA; j_call: TRBJ1-6; v_call: TRBV2; cdr3_aa: CASSEAQGIYNSPLHF
d_call: NA; j_call: TRBJ2-3; v_call: TRBV4-3; cdr3_aa: CASSQETRATDTQYF
d_call: NA; j_call: TRBJ1-4; v_call: TRBV2; cdr3_aa: CASSGTPNLFF
d_call: TRBD2; j_call: TRBJ2-3; v_call: TRBV9; cdr3_aa: CASSPRTSGGLSTDTQYF
d_call: NA; j_call: TRBJ2-5; v_call: TRBV15; cdr3_aa: CATSRDGGNRQETQYF
d_call: TRBD1; j_call: TRBJ1-3; v_call: TRBV5-4; cdr3_aa: CASSPKQGWGGNTIYF
d_call: TRBD1; j_call: TRBJ1-5; v_call: TRBV27; cdr3_aa: CASSLGQGGSNQPQHF
d_call: TRBD1; j_call: TRBJ2-5; v_call: TRBV25-1; cdr3_aa: CASSGSDRYQETQYF
d_call: NA; j_call: TRBJ2-7; v_call: TRBV25-1; cdr3_aa: CASSGRDFQAHEQYF
d_call: NA; j_call: TRBJ2-7; v_call: TRBV4-3; cdr3_aa: CASSQRGSTEQYF
d_call: NA; j_call: TRBJ2-5; v_call: TRBV6-5; cdr3_aa: CASSYGGVSETQYF
d_call: TRBD1; j_call: TRBJ1-2; v_call: TRBV19; cdr3_aa: CASSRDRESGYTF
d_call: NA; j_call: TRBJ2-1; v_call: TRBV9; cdr3_aa: CASSVAVTGNEQFF
d_call: NA; j_call: TRBJ1-6; v_call: TRBV4-2; cdr3_aa: CASSQVSARPNSPLHF